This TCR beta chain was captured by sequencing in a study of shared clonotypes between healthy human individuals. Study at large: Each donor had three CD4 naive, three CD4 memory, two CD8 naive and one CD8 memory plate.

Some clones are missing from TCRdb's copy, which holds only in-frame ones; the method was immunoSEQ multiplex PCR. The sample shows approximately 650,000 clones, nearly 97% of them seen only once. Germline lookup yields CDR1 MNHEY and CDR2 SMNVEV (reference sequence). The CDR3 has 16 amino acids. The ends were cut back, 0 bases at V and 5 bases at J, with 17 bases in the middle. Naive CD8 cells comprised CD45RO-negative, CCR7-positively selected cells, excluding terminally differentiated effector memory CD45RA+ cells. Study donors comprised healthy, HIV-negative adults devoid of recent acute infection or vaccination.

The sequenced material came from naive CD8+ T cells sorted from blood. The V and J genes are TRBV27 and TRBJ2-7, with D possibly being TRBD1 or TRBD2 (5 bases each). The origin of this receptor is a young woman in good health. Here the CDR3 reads CASSLSGAVLNHEQYF. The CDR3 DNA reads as TGTGCCAGCAGTTTATCCGGGGCCGTGCTTAATCACGAGCAGTACTTC.